The 28 T cell receptor beta chains presented below share a single source sample, sequenced in a study of monozygotic twins with inflammatory bowel disease. TCRdb reprocessed the 5' RACE reads, keeping one entry per CDR3 protein, no DNA. The sample table sets out 70,000 to 95,000 distinct CDR3 sequences. Sequencing used blood. These receptors all stem from a human donor with ulcerative colitis or Crohn's disease, or a healthy co-twin of an affected twin (not recorded which).

The chain employs TRBV7-9 and TRBJ2-3. Germline-derived CDR1 and CDR2 are SEHNR and FQNEAQ (reference sequence). This CDR3 is 15 amino acids long. The CDR3 loop is CASSLAGLEADTQYF.

The chain recombines TRBV4-2 with TRBJ1-5. This CDR3 contains 15 residues. Germline-derived CDR1 and CDR2 are LGHNA and YNFKEQ. CDR3 in amino acids: CASSQEGAVDQPQHF.

J is TRBJ1-2 and V is TRBV5-1. The CDR3 is made up of 14 amino acids. Per germline, CDR1 SGHRS and CDR2 YFSETQ. The CDR3 loop reads CASSLDSKGYGYTF.

Here the CDR3 reads CAISGERIGGEAFF. This chain uses TRBV10-3 with TRBJ1-1. Germline V gives CDR1 ENHRY, CDR2 SYGVKD. There are 14 residues in the CDR3.

The chain employs TRBV21-1 and TRBJ2-2; without DNA, the TCRdb call of TRBD1 cannot be checked. TRBV21-1 is termed a pseudogene. The CDR3 contains 20 residues. The chain's CDR3 is CASSKRGGTGSRLDTGELFF.

The chain carries TRBV19 and TRBJ1-6; TCRdb's assignment of TRBD1 cannot be checked, as there is no DNA. This CDR3 region has 15 residues. Germline CDR1 LNHDA, CDR2 SQIVND (reference sequence). The CDR3 loop reads CASSRWGTGESPLHF. Filled out from reference TRBV19 and TRBJ1-6, the complete variable domain reads DGGITQSPKYLFRKEGQNVTLSCEQNLNHDAMYWYRQDPGQGLRLIYYSQIVNDFQKGDIAEGYSVSREKKESFPLTVTSAQKNPTAFYLCASSRWGTGESPLHFGNGTRLTVT.

Here the CDR3 reads CAIRKGTGQNEQFF. The V gene is TRBV10-3, the J gene TRBJ2-1; the TCRdb D gene call, TRBD1, has no DNA to confirm it. The CDR3 totals 14 residues. Germline V gene lookup returns CDR1 ENHRY and CDR2 SYGVKD.

This rearrangement joins TRBV5-1 to TRBJ2-7; TCRdb proposes TRBD1, but this gene call is untestable without DNA. Germline CDR1 SGHRS, CDR2 YFSETQ. The CDR3 length is 15 residues. CDR3 residues: CASSSMGHVGPEQYF.

By frequency, this clonotype is medium-sized. This chain connects TRBV7-8 to TRBJ2-5; the D call from TCRdb, TRBD2, cannot be confirmed without DNA. This CDR3 is 16 amino acids long. From germline, CDR1 is SGHVS and CDR2 FQNEAQ. This chain's CDR3 is CASSFSSGGAMETQYF.

V usage is TRBV7-9 and J usage is TRBJ1-5; TCRdb's D gene call, TRBD1, goes unchecked for lack of DNA. CDR3 length: 14 residues. Germline assignment: CDR1 SEHNR and CDR2 FQNEAQ (reference sequence). The CDR3 loop reads CASSLGGTGQPQHF.

This chain uses TRBV5-1 with TRBJ1-1; TCRdb's D call, TRBD1, is unchecked because there is no DNA. The CDR3 is 14 amino acids. CDR1 is SGHRS, CDR2 YFSETQ, per germline. This CDR3 reads CASSHSGGFNEAFF.

The gene calls are TRBV7-9 and TRBJ2-5; TCRdb gives TRBD2 as the D gene, but with no DNA this cannot be confirmed. The CDR3 loop spans 12 amino acids. Germline V CDR1 and CDR2: SEHNR, FQNEAQ (reference sequence). CDR3 sequence: CASSSADVTQYF. The full variable domain, its missing parts supplied by reference TRBV7-9 and TRBJ2-5, is DTGVSQNPRHKITKRGQNVTFRCDPISEHNRLYWYRQTLGQGPEFLTYFQNEAQLEKSRLLSDRFSAERPKGSFSTLEIQRTEQGDSAMYLCASSSADVTQYFGPGTRLLVL.

The J gene is TRBJ1-1, the V gene TRBV6-1; TCRdb calls TRBD1, which cannot be checked without DNA. Per germline, CDR1 MNHNS and CDR2 SASEGT. CDR3 length: 17 residues. This CDR3 reads CASSPGRLRTRDTEAFF.

The rearrangement links TRBV20-1 to TRBJ1-6; without DNA, the TCRdb call of TRBD1 cannot be checked. Germline CDR1 is DFQATT and CDR2 is SNEGSKA (reference sequence). The CDR3 loop spans 14 amino acids. CDR3: CSARSTPRGSPLHF.

V is TRBV18 and J is TRBJ2-3; TCRdb's D gene call, TRBD1, goes unchecked for lack of DNA. Germline V gene lookup returns CDR1 KGHSH and CDR2 LQKENI. The CDR3 covers 12 residues. The CDR3 reads CASSSDRDTQYF. Based on the CDR3 plus reference TRBV18 and TRBJ2-3, the full variable domain is NAGVMQNPRHLVRRRGQEARLRCSPMKGHSHVYWYRQLPEEGLKFMVYLQKENIIDESGMPKERFSAEFPKEGPSILRIQQVVRGDSAAYFCASSSDRDTQYFGPGTRLTVL.

This chain joins TRBV14 and TRBJ1-1; the TRBD1 assignment by TCRdb is unverifiable without DNA. The CDR3 is 17 residues long. In germline, CDR1 is SGHDN, CDR2 FVKESK. This CDR3 reads CASSQDRWPTGNTEAFF.

The chain joins TRBV7-9 to TRBJ2-1; as DNA is missing, the TRBD2 call by TCRdb cannot be tested. The V gene's germline CDR1 is SEHNR and CDR2 FQNEAQ (reference sequence). The CDR3 is 16 residues long. The CDR3: CASSSQTDYPHNEQFF. The full variable domain, rest sourced from reference TRBV7-9 and TRBJ2-1, is DTGVSQNPRHKITKRGQNVTFRCDPISEHNRLYWYRQTLGQGPEFLTYFQNEAQLEKSRLLSDRFSAERPKGSFSTLEIQRTEQGDSAMYLCASSSQTDYPHNEQFFGPGTRLTVL.

The chain links TRBV20-1 to TRBJ1-2. Germline V gene sequence: CDR1 DFQATT, CDR2 SNEGSKA (reference sequence). There are 15 residues in the CDR3. CDR3 sequence: CSATQRRDSGYGYTF.

The V call is TRBV4-2, the J call TRBJ1-2; as DNA is missing, the TRBD1 call by TCRdb cannot be tested. Germline V gene lookup returns CDR1 LGHNA and CDR2 YNFKEQ. This CDR3 region has 15 residues. The CDR3 spells CASSHVTTSGDGYTF.

The rearrangement uses TRBV11-1 and TRBJ1-6; no DNA is available, so the TRBD1 call from TCRdb remains unchecked. Germline V gene lookup returns CDR1 SGHAT and CDR2 FQDESV (reference sequence). The CDR3 is 18 residues long. The CDR3 is CASSLKKPPGQGNSPLHF.

The chain carries TRBV20-1 and TRBJ2-1; as DNA is missing, the TRBD1 call by TCRdb cannot be tested. The CDR3 sequence is 15 residues long. Germline CDR1 DFQATT, CDR2 SNEGSKA (reference sequence). The CDR3 region is CSARGGDLSYNEQFF.

J is TRBJ2-2 and V is TRBV9; TCRdb calls TRBD1, which cannot be checked without DNA. The CDR3 extends over 16 amino acids. Germline-derived CDR1 and CDR2 are SGDLS and YYNGEE. The CDR3 sequence is CASSVPGGDGTGELFF.

The chain carries TRBV27 and TRBJ1-6. Germline lookup yields CDR1 MNHEY and CDR2 SMNVEV (reference sequence). The CDR3 totals 16 residues. CDR3 sequence: CASSLVQGRADSPLHF.

The rearrangement joins TRBV14 to TRBJ2-2. CDR1 is SGHDN, CDR2 FVKESK, per germline. CDR3 length equals 13 residues. The chain's CDR3 is CASSQELSGELFF.

V and J are TRBV3-1 and TRBJ2-2; no DNA is available, so the TRBD1 call from TCRdb remains unchecked. The CDR3 runs 13 residues. Germline V lookup: CDR1 LGHDT, CDR2 YNNKEL (reference sequence). CDR3 amino acids: CASSQQGHGELFF.

This chain uses TRBV12-3 or TRBV12-4 with TRBJ1-1; TCRdb's assignment of TRBD1 cannot be checked, as there is no DNA. This CDR3 is 14 amino acids long. This CDR3 is CASLYRAESTEAFF.

The chain links TRBV5-6 to TRBJ1-5; TCRdb selects TRBD1, and the lack of DNA leaves this call unchecked. Germline CDR1 reads SGHDT; CDR2 reads YYEEEE. This CDR3 is 16 amino acids long. The CDR3 protein is CASSRRTVGGGQPQHF.

The chain has TRBV4-1 and TRBJ2-7; TCRdb's D gene call, TRBD2, goes unchecked for lack of DNA. This CDR3 region has 17 residues. Germline assignment: CDR1 MGHRA and CDR2 YSYEKL. The CDR3 region is CASSQDWEGQNPYEQYF.